This T cell receptor beta chain was obtained from a study of chemoradiotherapy in HPV16-positive cancers. Using immunoSEQ multiplex PCR, the repertoire was profiled, and TCRdb retains in-frame clones only, with some absent. The sample holds around 5,000 clones, 60% to 85% seen once. CDR3 length: 14 amino acids. Germline CDR1 is MNHEY and CDR2 is SMNVEV (reference sequence). After removal of 4 bases from V and 9 bases from J, the junction contained 6 bases not matched to a gene. The rearrangement uses TRBV27 and TRBJ2-1; 10 bases match TRBD2. The TCR sequence derives from a human donor with HPV-associated anogenital cancer. Sampling was done from a patient who underwent chemoradiotherapy. Here the CDR3 DNA reads TGTGCCAGCAGTTATAAGCGGGAGGGCACTGAGCAGTTCTTC. This sequence encodes CASSYKREGTEQFF.